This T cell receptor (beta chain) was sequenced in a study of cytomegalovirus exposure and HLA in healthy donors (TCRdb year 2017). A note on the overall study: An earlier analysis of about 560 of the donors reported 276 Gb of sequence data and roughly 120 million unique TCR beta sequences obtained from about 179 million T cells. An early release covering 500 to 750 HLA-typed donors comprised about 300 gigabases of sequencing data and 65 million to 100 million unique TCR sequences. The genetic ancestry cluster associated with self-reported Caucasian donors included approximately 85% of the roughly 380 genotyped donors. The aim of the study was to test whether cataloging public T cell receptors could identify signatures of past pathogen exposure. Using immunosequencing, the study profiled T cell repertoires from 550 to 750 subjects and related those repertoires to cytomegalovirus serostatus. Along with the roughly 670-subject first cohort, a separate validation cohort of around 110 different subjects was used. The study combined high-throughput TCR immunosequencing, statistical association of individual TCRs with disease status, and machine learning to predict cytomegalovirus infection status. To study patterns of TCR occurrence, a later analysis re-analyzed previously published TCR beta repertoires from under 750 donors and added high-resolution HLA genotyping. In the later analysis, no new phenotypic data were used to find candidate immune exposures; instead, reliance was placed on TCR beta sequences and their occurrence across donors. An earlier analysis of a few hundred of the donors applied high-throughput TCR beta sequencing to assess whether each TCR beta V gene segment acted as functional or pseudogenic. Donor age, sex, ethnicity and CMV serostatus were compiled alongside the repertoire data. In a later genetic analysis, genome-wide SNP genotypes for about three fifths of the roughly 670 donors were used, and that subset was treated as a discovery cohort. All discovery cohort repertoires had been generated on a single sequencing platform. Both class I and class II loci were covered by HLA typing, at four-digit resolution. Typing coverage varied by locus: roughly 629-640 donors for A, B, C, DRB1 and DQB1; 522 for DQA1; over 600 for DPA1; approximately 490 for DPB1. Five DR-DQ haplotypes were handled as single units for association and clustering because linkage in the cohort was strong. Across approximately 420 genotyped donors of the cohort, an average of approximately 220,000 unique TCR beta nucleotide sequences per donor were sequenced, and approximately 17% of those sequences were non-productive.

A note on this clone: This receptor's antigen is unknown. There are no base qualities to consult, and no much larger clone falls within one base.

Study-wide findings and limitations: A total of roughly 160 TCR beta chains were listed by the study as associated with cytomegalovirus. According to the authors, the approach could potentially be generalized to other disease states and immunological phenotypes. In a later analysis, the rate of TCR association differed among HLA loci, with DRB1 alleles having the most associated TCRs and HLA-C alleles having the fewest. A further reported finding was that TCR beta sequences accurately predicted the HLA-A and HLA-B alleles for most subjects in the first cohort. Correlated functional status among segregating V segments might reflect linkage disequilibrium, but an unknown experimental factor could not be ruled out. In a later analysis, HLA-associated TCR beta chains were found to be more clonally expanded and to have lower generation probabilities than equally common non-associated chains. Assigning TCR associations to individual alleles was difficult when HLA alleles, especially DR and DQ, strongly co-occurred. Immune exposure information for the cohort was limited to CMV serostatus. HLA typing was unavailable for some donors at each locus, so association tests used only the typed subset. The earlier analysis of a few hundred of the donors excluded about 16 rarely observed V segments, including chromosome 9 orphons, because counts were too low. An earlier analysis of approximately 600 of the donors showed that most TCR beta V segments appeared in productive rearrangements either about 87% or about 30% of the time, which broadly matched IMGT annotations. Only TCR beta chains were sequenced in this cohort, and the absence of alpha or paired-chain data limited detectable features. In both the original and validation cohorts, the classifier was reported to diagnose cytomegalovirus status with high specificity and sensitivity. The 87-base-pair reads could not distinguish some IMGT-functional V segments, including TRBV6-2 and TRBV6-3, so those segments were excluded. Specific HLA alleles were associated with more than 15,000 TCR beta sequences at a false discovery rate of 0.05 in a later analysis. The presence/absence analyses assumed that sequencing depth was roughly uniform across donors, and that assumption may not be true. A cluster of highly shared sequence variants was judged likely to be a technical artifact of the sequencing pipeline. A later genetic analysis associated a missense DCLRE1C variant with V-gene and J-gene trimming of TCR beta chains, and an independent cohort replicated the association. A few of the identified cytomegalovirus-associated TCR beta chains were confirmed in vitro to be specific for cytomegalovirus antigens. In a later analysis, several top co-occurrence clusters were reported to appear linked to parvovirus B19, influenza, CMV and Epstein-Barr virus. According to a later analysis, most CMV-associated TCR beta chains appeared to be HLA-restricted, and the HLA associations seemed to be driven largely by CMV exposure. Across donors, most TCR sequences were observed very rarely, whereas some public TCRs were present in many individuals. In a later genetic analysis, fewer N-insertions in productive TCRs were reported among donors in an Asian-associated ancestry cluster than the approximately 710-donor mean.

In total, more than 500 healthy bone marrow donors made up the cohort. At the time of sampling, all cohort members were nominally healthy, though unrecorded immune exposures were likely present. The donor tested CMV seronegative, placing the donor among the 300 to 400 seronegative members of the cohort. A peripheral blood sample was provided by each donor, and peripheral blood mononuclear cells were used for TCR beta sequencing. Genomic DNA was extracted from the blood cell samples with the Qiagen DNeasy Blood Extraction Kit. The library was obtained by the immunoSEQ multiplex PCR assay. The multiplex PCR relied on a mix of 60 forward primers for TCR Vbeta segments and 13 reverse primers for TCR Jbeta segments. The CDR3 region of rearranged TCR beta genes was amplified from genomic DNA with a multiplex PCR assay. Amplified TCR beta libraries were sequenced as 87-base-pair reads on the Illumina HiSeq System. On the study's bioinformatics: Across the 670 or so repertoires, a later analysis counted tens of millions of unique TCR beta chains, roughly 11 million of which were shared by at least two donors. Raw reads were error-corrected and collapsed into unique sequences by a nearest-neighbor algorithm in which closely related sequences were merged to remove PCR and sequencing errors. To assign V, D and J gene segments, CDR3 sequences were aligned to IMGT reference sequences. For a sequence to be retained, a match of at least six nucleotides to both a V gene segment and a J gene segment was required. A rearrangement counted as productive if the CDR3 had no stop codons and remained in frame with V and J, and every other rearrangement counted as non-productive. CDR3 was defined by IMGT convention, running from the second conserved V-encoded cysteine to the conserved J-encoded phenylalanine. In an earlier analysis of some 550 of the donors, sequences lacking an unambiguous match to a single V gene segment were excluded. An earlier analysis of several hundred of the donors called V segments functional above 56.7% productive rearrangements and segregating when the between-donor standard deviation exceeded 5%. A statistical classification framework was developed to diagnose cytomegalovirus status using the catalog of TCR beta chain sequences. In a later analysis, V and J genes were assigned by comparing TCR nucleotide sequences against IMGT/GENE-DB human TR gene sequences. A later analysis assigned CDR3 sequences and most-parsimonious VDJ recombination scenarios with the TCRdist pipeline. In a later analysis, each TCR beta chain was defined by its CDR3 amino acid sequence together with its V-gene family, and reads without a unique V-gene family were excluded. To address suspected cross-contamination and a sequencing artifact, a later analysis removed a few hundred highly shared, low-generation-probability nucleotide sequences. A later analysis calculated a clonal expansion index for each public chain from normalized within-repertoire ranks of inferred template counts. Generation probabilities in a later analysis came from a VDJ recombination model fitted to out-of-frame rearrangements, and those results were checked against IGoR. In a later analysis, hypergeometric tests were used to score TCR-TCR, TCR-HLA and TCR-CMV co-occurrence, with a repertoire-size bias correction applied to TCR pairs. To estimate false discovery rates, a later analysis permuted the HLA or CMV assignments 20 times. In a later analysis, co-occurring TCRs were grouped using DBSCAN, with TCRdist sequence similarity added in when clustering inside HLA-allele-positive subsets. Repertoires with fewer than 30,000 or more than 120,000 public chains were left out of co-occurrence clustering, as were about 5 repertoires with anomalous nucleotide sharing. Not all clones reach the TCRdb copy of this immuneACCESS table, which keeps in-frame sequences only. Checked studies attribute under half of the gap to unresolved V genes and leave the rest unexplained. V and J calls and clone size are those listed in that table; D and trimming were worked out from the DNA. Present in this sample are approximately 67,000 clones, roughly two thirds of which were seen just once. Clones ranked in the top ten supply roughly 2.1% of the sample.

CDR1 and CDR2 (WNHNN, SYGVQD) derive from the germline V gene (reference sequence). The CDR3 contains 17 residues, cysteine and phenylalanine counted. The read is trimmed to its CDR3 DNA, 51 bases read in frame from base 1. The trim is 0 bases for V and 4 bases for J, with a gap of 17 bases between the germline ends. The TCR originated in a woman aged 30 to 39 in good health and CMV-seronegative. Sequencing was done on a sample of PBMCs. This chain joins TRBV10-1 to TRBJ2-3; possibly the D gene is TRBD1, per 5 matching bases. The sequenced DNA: TGCGCCAGCAGTGAGTCCAGGGCAGGCCCCCGCGCAGATACGCAGTATTTT. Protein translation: CASSESRAGPRADTQYF.